These 8 T cell receptor beta chains came from one sample sequenced in a study of cytomegalovirus exposure and HLA in healthy donors (TCRdb year 2017). Libraries were prepared through the immunoSEQ multiplex PCR assay. A mixture of 60 forward primers for TCR Vbeta segments and 13 reverse primers for TCR Jbeta segments was used in the multiplex PCR. What TCRdb holds here is the immuneACCESS table cut down to in-frame rearrangements. Part of the clones is not present; checked against another copy, under half of the missing clones reflect an unresolved V gene, and the others are unexplained. The sample has 100,000 or so clones on record, roughly 80% of them singletons. The ten largest clones add up to 9.6% of the sample. The sample comprised PBMCs. The receptor source for this set is a male donor in good health and CMV-seropositive.

This chain uses TRBV19 with TRBJ2-7, with 12 bases identical to TRBD2. J lost 7 bases, V lost 4 bases, and 14 bases had no gene match. Germline-derived CDR1 and CDR2 are LNHDA and SQIVND (reference sequence). CDR3 length equals 17 residues. The CDR3 is CASSTGPLAGGSREQYF. CDR3 bases: TGTGCCAGTAGTACAGGCCCTCTAGCGGGAGGGAGCCGAGAGCAGTACTTC.

The V and J genes are TRBV4-3 and TRBJ2-1; D uncertain. This CDR3 region has 14 residues. V was cut by 4 bases and J by 6 bases, with 13 bases left in between. From germline, CDR1 is LGHNA and CDR2 YSLEER. Here the CDR3 reads CASSPTLGSNEQFF. Written as DNA, the CDR3 is TGCGCCAGCAGCCCTACGTTGGGCAGCAATGAGCAGTTCTTC.

The chain uses TRBV13 and TRBJ2-7; 11 bases match TRBD1. V was clipped by 4 bases and J by 3 bases; unmatched bases: 5. The germline V gene encodes CDR1 PRHDT and CDR2 FYEKMQ (reference sequence). CDR3 length equals 15 residues. The CDR3 DNA follows: TGTGCCAGCAGCTCTCGGACAGGGGGCCTCTACGAGCAGTACTTC. Amino acids: CASSSRTGGLYEQYF.

V usage is TRBV29-1 and J usage is TRBJ1-5, with D perhaps matching TRBD1 (5 bases). Germline V CDR1 and CDR2: SQVTM, ANQGSEA. Between the trimmed V and J ends, which lost 7 bases and 7 bases, there was a span of 20 bases. The CDR3 is 14 residues long. CDR3 DNA: TGCAGCGCCCGAATGGCGGGGGGGTGGCAGCCCCAGCATTTT. Encoded protein: CSARMAGGWQPQHF.

This clone has more than one count but fewer than ten. The chain has TRBV4-3 and TRBJ1-6; 10 bases agree with TRBD1. Germline V gene sequence: CDR1 LGHNA, CDR2 YSLEER. The CDR3 has 16 amino acids. V was clipped by 4 bases and J by 8 bases; unmatched bases: 8. The CDR3 here is CASSLGPGTGDSPLHF. Here the CDR3 DNA reads TGCGCCAGCAGCCTAGGTCCCGGGACAGGGGATTCACCCCTCCACTTT.

This CDR3 is CASSEGHPWINEQFF. In DNA form, the CDR3 reads TGTGCCAGCAGTGAGGGACACCCCTGGATAAATGAGCAGTTCTTC. This chain joins TRBV6-6 and TRBJ2-1; perhaps TRBD1 as D (6 bases). Germline CDR1 and CDR2: MNHNY and SVGAGI (reference sequence). CDR3 length: 15 amino acids. V was clipped by 5 bases and J by 7 bases, with 18 bases between them.

The rearrangement joins TRBV18 to TRBJ1-2; TRBD1 might be the D (6 bases). Germline V gene sequence: CDR1 KGHSH, CDR2 LQKENI. The CDR3 extends over 15 amino acids. Trimming stripped 0 bases from V and 5 bases from J, with 13 bases between. CDR3 sequence: CASSPPTEGDYGYTF. The CDR3 DNA reads as TGTGCCAGCTCACCACCGACCGAGGGGGATTATGGCTACACCTTC.

This chain links TRBV13 with TRBJ1-2; D may be TRBD1 (5 bases). CDR3 length: 14 amino acids. V shed 5 bases and J shed 2 bases, with 12 bases lying between them. Germline V gives CDR1 PRHDT, CDR2 FYEKMQ (reference sequence). As DNA, the CDR3 is TGTGCCAGCAGCCTTACAGGAATCAACTATGGCTACACCTTC. Translating it yields CASSLTGINYGYTF.